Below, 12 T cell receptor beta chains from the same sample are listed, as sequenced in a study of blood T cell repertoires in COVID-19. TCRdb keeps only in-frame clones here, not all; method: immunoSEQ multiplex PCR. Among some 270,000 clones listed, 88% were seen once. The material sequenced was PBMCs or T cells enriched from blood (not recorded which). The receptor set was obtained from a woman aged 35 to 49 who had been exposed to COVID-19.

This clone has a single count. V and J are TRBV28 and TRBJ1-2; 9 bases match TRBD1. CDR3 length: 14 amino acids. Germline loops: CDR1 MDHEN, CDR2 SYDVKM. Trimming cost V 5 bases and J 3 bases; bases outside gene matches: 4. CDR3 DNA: TGTGCCAGCAGTCGGGACAGGGAGCACTATGGCTACACCTTC. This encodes CASSRDREHYGYTF.

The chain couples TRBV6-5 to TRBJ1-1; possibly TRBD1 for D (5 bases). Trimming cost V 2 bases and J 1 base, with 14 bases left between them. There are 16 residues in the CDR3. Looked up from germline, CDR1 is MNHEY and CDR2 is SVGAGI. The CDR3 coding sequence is TGTGCCAGCAGTTACGGCTGGGGGGGGAAGAACACTGAAGCTTTCTTT. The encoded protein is CASSYGWGGKNTEAFF.

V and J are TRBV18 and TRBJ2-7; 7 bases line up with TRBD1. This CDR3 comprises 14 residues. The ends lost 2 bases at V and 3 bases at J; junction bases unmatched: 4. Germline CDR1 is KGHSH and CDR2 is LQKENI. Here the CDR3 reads CASSPSDRDYEQYV. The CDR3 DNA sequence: TGTGCCAGCTCACCATCCGACAGGGACTACGAGCAGTACGTC.

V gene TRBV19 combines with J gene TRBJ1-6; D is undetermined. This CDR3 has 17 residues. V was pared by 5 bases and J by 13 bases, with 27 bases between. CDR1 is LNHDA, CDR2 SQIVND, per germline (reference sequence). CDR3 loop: CASSESLRYRPRGPLHF. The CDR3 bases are TGTGCCAGTAGTGAATCGCTCCGTTATAGGCCCCGGGGTCCCCTCCACTTT.

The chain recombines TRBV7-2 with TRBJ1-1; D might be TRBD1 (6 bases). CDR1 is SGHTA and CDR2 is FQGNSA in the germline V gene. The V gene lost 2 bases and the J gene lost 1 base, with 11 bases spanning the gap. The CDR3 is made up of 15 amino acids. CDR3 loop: CASSLTGRRNTEAFF. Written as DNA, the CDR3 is TGTGCCAGCAGCTTAACAGGGAGACGGAACACTGAAGCTTTCTTT.

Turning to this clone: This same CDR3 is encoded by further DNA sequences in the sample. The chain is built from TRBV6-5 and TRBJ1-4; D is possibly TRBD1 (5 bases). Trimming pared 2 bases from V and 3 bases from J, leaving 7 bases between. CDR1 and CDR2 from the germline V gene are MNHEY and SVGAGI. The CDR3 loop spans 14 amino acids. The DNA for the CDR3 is TGTGCCAGCAGTTACGGGGGGGCTAATGAAAAACTGTTTTTT. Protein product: CASSYGGANEKLFF.

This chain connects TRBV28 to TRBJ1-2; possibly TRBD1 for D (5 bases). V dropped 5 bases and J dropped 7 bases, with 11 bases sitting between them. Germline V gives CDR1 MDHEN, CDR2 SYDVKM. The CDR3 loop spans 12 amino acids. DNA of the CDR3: TGTGCCAGCAGTCCAGGGCGTGGTGGCTACACCTTC. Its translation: CASSPGRGGYTF.

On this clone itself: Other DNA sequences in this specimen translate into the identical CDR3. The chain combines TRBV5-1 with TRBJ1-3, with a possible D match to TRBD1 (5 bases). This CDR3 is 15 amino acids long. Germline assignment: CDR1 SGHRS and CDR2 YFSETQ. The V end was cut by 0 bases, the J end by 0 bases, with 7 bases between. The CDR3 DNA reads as TGCGCCAGCAGCTTGGATACAGGCTCTGGAAACACCATATATTTT. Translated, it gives CASSLDTGSGNTIYF.

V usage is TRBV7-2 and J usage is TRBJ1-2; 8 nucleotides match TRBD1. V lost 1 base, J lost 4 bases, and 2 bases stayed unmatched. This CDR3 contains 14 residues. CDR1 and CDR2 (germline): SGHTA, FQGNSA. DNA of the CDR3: TGTGCCAGCAGCTTAGGGACAGGGTCCTATGGCTACACCTTC. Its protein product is CASSLGTGSYGYTF.

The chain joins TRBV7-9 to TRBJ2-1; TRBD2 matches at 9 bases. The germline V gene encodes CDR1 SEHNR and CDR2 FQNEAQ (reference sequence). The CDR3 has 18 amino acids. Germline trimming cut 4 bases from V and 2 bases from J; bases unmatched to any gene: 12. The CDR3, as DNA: TGTGCCAGCAGCTCCACATTAGCTCTAGCGGGACCCTACAATGAGCAGTTCTTC. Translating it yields CASSSTLALAGPYNEQFF.

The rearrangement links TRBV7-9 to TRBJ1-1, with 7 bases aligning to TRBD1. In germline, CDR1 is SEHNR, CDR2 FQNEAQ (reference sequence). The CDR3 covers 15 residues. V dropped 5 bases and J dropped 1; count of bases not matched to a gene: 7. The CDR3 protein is CASSPQGQRNTEAFF. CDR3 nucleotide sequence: TGTGCCAGCAGCCCACAGGGACAGAGGAACACTGAAGCTTTCTTT.

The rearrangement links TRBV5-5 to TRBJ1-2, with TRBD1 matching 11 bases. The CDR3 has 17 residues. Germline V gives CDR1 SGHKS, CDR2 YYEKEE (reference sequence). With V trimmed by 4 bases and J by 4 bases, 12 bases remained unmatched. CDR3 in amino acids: CASSRGQGAASGYGYTF. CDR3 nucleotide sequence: TGTGCCAGCAGCCGTGGACAGGGGGCTGCCTCGGGCTATGGCTACACCTTC.